The T cell receptor (beta chain) described here comes from a study of T cell responses to AZD1222 COVID-19 vaccine. Per germline, CDR1 SGHNT and CDR2 YENEEA. V lost 6 bases and J lost 0, with 5 bases in between. This CDR3 contains 13 residues. Generated by immunoSEQ multiplex PCR, the TCRdb table keeps only in-frame clones and is missing some. There are some 170,000 clones in the sample; 85% to 95% occur only once, and less than 3% lies in the top ten. Sequencing was performed on peripheral blood, taken on day 0 of AZD1222 vaccination. The V gene is TRBV11-3, the J gene TRBJ2-2; D remains ambiguous. The sequence was obtained from an adult in good health. The CDR3 sequence: CASREANTGELFF. CDR3 DNA: TGTGCCAGCAGAGAGGCGAACACCGGGGAGCTGTTTTTT.